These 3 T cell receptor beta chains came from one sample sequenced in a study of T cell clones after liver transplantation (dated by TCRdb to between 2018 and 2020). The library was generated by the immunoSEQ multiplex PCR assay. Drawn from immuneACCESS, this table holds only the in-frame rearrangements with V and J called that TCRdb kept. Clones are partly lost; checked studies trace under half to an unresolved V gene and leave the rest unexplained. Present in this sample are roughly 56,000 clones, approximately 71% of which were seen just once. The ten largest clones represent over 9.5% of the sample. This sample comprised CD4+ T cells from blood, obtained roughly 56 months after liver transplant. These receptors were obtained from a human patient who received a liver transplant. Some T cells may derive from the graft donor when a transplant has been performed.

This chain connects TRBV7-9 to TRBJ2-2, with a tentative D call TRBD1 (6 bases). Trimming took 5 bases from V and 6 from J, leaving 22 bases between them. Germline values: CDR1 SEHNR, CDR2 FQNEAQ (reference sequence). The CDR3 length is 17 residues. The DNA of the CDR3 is TGTGCCAGCAGCCTAGGGTTCCGGGACACAAAGTCCGGGGAGCTGTTTTTT. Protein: CASSLGFRDTKSGELFF.

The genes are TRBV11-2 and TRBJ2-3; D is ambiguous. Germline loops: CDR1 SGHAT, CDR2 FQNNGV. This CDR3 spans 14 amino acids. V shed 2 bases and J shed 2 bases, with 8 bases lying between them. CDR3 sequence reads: CASSLQPFTDTQYF. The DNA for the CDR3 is TGTGCCAGCAGCTTACAACCCTTCACAGATACGCAGTATTTT.

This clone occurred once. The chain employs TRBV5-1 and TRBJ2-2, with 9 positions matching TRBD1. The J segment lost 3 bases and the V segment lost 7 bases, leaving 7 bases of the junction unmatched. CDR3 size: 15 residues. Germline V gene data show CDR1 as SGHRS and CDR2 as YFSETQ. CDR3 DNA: TGCGCCAGCGGTTCACAGGGGGCGGACACCGGGGAGCTGTTTTTT. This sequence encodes CASGSQGADTGELFF.